This paragraph reports one T cell receptor (beta chain). Authors' analysis steps: Amplification from reference gene primers served as the basis for estimated nucleated cell counts. Measured with immunoSEQ multiplex PCR; TCRdb has only the in-frame clones, and not every one. The V and J calls and the clone size are those of that table, but D and trimming were determined from the DNA. The sample records about 390,000 clones, roughly 89% being singletons. This record belongs to a study of blood T cell repertoires in COVID-19. Individuals drawn from under 30 US areas were roughly 18 to 100 years old. This CDR3 has 14 amino acids. Germline assignment: CDR1 KGHSH and CDR2 LQKENI. V was pared by 3 bases and J by 3 bases, with 11 bases between.

Sequenced material: PBMCs or T cells enriched from blood (not recorded which). The rearrangement links TRBV18 to TRBJ1-1; D remains ambiguous. This sequence originates from a woman aged 45-65 years who had recovered from COVID-19. The CDR3 loop reads CASSPGVQDTEAFF. The CDR3 coding sequence is TGTGCCAGCTCACCCGGTGTTCAGGACACTGAAGCTTTCTTT.